This entry describes one T cell receptor beta chain. Its target is not known. A read error is possible here, since a much larger clone lies one base away. Amplification of TCR beta CDR3 regions was performed using RNA transcripts as template. When the TCR CDR3 underwent first-round RT-PCR, the HTBI primer set was used. TCRdb re-analysed the multiplex PCR reads in MiXCR, keeping a single row per CDR3 protein. This table holds roughly 500,000 distinct CDR3 sequences, approximately 15% found once. The CDR3 sequence is 14 residues long. Trimming shortened V by 5 bases and J by 6 bases, and 17 bases separated the two germline ends. Germline CDR1 reads SGHAT; CDR2 reads FQNNGV. This sample stems from a study of T cells in Graves' hyperthyroidism and ophthalmopathy. Diagnoses used clinical symptoms, serum thyroxine and TRAb, thyroid ultrasound and orbital computed tomography. The study, taken as a whole, reports: Among clonotypes expanded in thyroid above 0.001, most were also found in blood. Model-based prediction identified ophthalmopathy a median around seven months prior to its onset.

This sequence joins TRBV11-2 and TRBJ2-7; D perhaps matches TRBD2 (6 bases). The TCR was taken from a woman aged 25-40 years with Graves' hyperthyroidism that later progressed to Graves' ophthalmopathy. Sequenced: blood. The CDR3 region is CASSPRGRAGEQYV. DNA for the CDR3: TGTGCCAGCAGCCCTCGTGGGCGAGCGGGCGAGCAGTACGTC.